A single TCR beta chain is shown here with its context. This entry comes from a study of CD8 T cells in Susac syndrome. Study-level information: Clinically active disease was present in roughly 6 of the sequenced Susac syndrome patients. About eight of these patients were in remission.

RNA, at roughly 0.45 to 1 ug, was reverse transcribed with random hexamers. TCRdb processed the immunoSEQ multiplex PCR reads anew with MiXCR; each CDR3 protein has one entry. The data hold about 210,000 distinct CDR3 sequences, with over 90% observed a single time. Germline values: CDR1 SGHAT, CDR2 FQNNGV. With V trimmed by 7 bases and J by 3 bases, 5 bases remained unmatched. The CDR3 runs 14 residues. This sequence joins TRBV11-2 and TRBJ2-3; 9 bases map to TRBD2. This TCR came from a human donor with Susac syndrome. The sample was CD4+ T cells from PBMCs. CDR3 bases: TGTGCCAGCAACCCGGGACTAGCAACAGATACGCAGTATTTT. It translates to CASNPGLATDTQYF.